Sequencing of this T cell receptor (beta chain) was carried out in a study of long-term antiretroviral therapy in people with HIV. At the survey level, the v3.0 immunoSEQ assay was run. Measured with immunoSEQ multiplex PCR; TCRdb has only the in-frame clones, and not every one. This table has 34,000 or so clones, around 85% appearing once. CDR1 is ENHRY, CDR2 SYGVKD, per germline. CDR3 length: 15 amino acids. The J segment lost 4 bases and the V segment lost 5 bases, leaving 8 bases of the junction unmatched. V is TRBV10-3 and J is TRBJ1-2; 9 bases align to TRBD1. The TCR originated in a young man with HIV. The source material was unsorted PBMCs, sampled 3.3 years after starting antiretroviral therapy. The chain's CDR3 is CAISLSRGQGYGYTF. DNA for the CDR3: TGTGCCATCAGTCTATCACGGGGACAGGGCTATGGCTACACCTTC.